The 28 T cell receptor beta chains listed next were all sequenced from one sample in a study of blood T cell repertoires in COVID-19. This table comes from immunoSEQ multiplex PCR, and its TCRdb copy is limited to in-frame clones, with some not included. The sample yields about 74,000 clones, approximately 84% seen once. Sequencing used peripheral blood. All receptors derive from a human donor in a cohort sampled during active COVID-19.

This sequence joins TRBV6-6 and TRBJ2-7; D possibly corresponds to TRBD2 (5 bases). The germline V gene encodes CDR1 MNHNY and CDR2 SVGAGI (reference sequence). V was clipped by 5 bases and J by 8 bases, with 13 bases between them. The CDR3 loop spans 12 amino acids. As DNA, the CDR3 is TGTGCCAGCAGTAGGGCCGGGGAGAAGCAGTACTTC. It yields the protein CASSRAGEKQYF.

The gene calls are TRBV19 and TRBJ1-2, with a possible D match to TRBD1 (5 bases). V was clipped by 6 bases and J by 0 bases, with 11 bases between them. Germline V CDR1 and CDR2: LNHDA, SQIVND (reference sequence). CDR3 length: 14 amino acids. The CDR3 coding sequence is TGTGCCAGTAGCGGGCAGGGCCCTAACTATGGCTACACCTTC. Encoded protein: CASSGQGPNYGYTF. The full variable domain, in which reference TRBV19 and TRBJ1-2 provide the parts outside the CDR3, is DGGITQSPKYLFRKEGQNVTLSCEQNLNHDAMYWYRQDPGQGLRLIYYSQIVNDFQKGDIAEGYSVSREKKESFPLTVTSAQKNPTAFYLCASSGQGPNYGYTFGSGTRLTVV.

The genes are TRBV7-9 and TRBJ1-1, with 10 positions matching TRBD1. The CDR3 contains 18 residues. Per the germline V gene, CDR1 is SEHNR and CDR2 is FQNEAQ (reference sequence). The ends lost 5 bases at V and 4 bases at J; junction bases unmatched: 16. The CDR3 sequence: CASSRTPGQGLGGTEAFF. The CDR3 nucleotides read TGTGCCAGCAGCCGGACACCGGGACAGGGGCTGGGAGGCACTGAAGCTTTCTTT. Full variable domain (outside the CDR3, taken from reference TRBV7-9 and TRBJ1-1): DTGVSQNPRHKITKRGQNVTFRCDPISEHNRLYWYRQTLGQGPEFLTYFQNEAQLEKSRLLSDRFSAERPKGSFSTLEIQRTEQGDSAMYLCASSRTPGQGLGGTEAFFGQGTRLTVV.

The V call is TRBV21-1, the J call TRBJ1-1; the DNA was not compared with TRBD1, the D call given in the table. TRBV21-1 is a pseudogene. The CDR3 runs to 15 residues. CDR3 nucleotides: TGTGCCAGCAGCACACGACAGGGGCCGAACACTGAAGCTTTCTTT. Amino acid sequence: CASSTRQGPNTEAFF.

This clone was observed a handful of times. The chain joins TRBV5-1 to TRBJ2-7, with 14 bases matching TRBD2. The trim removed 4 bases at V and 3 bases at J, leaving 9 bases unmatched. This CDR3 region has 17 residues. Germline V gene data show CDR1 as SGHRS and CDR2 as YFSETQ. CDR3 sequence reads: CASSGGLAGAGGYEQYF. The CDR3 bases are TGCGCCAGCAGCGGGGGACTAGCGGGAGCAGGAGGCTACGAGCAGTACTTC.

The chain carries TRBV2 and TRBJ2-5; TRBD1 agrees at 11 bases. In germline, CDR1 is SNHLY, CDR2 FYNNEI. With V trimmed by 8 bases and J by 5 bases, 7 bases remained unmatched. This CDR3 has 14 amino acids. The DNA for the CDR3 is TGTGCCAGCTCGAGGGACAGGGGGGAGGAGACCCAGTACTTC. Translating it yields CASSRDRGEETQYF.

V gene TRBV12-3 or TRBV12-4 combines with J gene TRBJ2-1; 7 bases map to TRBD2. The ends lost 5 bases at V and 6 bases at J; junction bases unmatched: 4. This CDR3 has 13 residues. This chain's CDR3 is CASSIGTTNEQFF. CDR3 nucleotide sequence: TGTGCCAGCAGTATCGGGACTACCAATGAGCAGTTCTTC.

The genes are TRBV4-2 and TRBJ2-2; 9 bases match TRBD1. Trimming cost V 4 bases and J 5 bases; bases outside gene matches: 14. The CDR3 covers 18 residues. Germline CDR1 and CDR2: LGHNA and YNFKEQ. The CDR3 loop is CASSLEIPGTGPTGELFF. The DNA of the CDR3 is TGTGCCAGCAGCCTAGAGATACCCGGGACAGGGCCAACCGGGGAGCTGTTTTTT.

The rearrangement links TRBV20-1 to TRBJ2-1; D gene ambiguous. This CDR3 comprises 11 residues. CDR1 and CDR2 (germline): DFQATT, SNEGSKA (reference sequence). V dropped 4 bases and J dropped 9 bases, with 10 bases sitting between them. CDR3 DNA sequence: TGCAGTGCTACCCCTCACGGTGAGCAGTTCTTC. Its translation: CSATPHGEQFF.

Judged by abundance, this clone is medium-sized. The chain has TRBV5-8 and TRBJ1-6; D remains unclear. The germline V and J ends were trimmed by 0 bases and 6 bases, with 4 bases remaining between them. The germline gives CDR1 SGHTS, CDR2 YDEGEE. The length of the CDR3 is 13 residues. CDR3 nucleotide sequence: TGTGCCAGCAGCTTGGTTCTTAATTCACCCCTCCACTTT. Its protein is CASSLVLNSPLHF.

The chain joins TRBV2 to TRBJ2-3; 13 bases are shared with TRBD2. CDR1 is SNHLY and CDR2 is FYNNEI in the germline V gene. V lost 5 bases, J lost 1 base, and 3 bases stayed unmatched. CDR3 size: 16 residues. The CDR3 nucleotides read TGTGCCAGCAGTCGACTAGCGGGGGGACGCACAGATACGCAGTATTTT. Translated, it gives CASSRLAGGRTDTQYF.

The chain employs TRBV27 and TRBJ2-7; tentative D call: TRBD1 (6 bases). The CDR3 sequence is 15 residues long. Germline V gives CDR1 MNHEY, CDR2 SMNVEV (reference sequence). V lost 4 bases to trimming and J lost 0 bases, with 13 bases between them. The CDR3 bases are TGTGCCAGCAGTTCCGGGACAAGATACTCCTACGAGCAGTACTTC. It yields the protein CASSSGTRYSYEQYF.

The chain carries TRBV1 and TRBJ2-2; the DNA was not used to check the table's D call, TRBD2. TRBV1 is classified as a pseudogene. This CDR3 contains 21 residues. CDR3 in DNA: TGCACCAGCAGCCAAGCTCAGTGGACTAGCGGGGGGGCCTGGAACACCGGGGAGCTGTTTTTT. Its translation is CTSSQAQWTSGGAWNTGELFF.

This rearrangement joins TRBV7-9 to TRBJ2-3, with D possibly matching TRBD1 (6 bases). V lost 6 bases and J 7 bases, leaving 14 bases between the germline ends. The CDR3 extends over 13 amino acids. From germline, CDR1 is SEHNR and CDR2 FQNEAQ (reference sequence). CDR3 DNA sequence: TGTGCCAGCAGGACGGACAGCACCTATACGCAGTATTTT. Protein sequence: CASRTDSTYTQYF.

J is TRBJ2-5 and V is TRBV28, with TRBD1 matching 7 bases. CDR1 and CDR2 (germline): MDHEN, SYDVKM. CDR3 length: 14 amino acids. The ends lost 5 bases at V and 4 bases at J; junction bases unmatched: 7. This chain's CDR3 is CASSLGGWGETQYF. The CDR3 DNA reads TGTGCCAGCAGTCTAGGGGGCTGGGGAGAGACCCAGTACTTC.

The chain couples TRBV5-1 to TRBJ1-2; possibly TRBD1 for D (5 bases). The length of the CDR3 is 14 residues. Germline lookup yields CDR1 SGHRS and CDR2 YFSETQ. Deletions cut 7 bases from V and 6 bases from J, with 19 bases between. In DNA, the CDR3 is TGCGCCAGCCGTTTTTCCAACGCAGGGCATGGCTACACCTTC. This encodes CASRFSNAGHGYTF.

This clone was seen just once. The V and J genes are TRBV18 and TRBJ1-2; 8 bases agree with TRBD1. Germline V gives CDR1 KGHSH, CDR2 LQKENI. The trim removed 2 bases at V and 8 bases at J, leaving 16 bases unmatched. The CDR3 is 17 amino acids. CDR3 amino acids: CASSPTGVRTGSVGYTF. The CDR3 DNA follows: TGTGCCAGCTCACCAACGGGGGTTAGGACAGGGTCGGTCGGCTACACCTTC.

This clone was found a few times. The chain has TRBV2 and TRBJ2-7; D perhaps matches TRBD1 (5 bases). CDR3 length equals 14 residues. Germline CDR1 and CDR2: SNHLY and FYNNEI. The V end was cut by 3 bases, the J end by 5 bases, with 14 bases between. In DNA, the CDR3 is TGTGCCAGCAGTGAGGATAGGGGTTCCCACGAGCAGTACTTC. Translation gives CASSEDRGSHEQYF.

The DNA for the CDR3 is TGTGCCAGCAGAGGATTACAGACGCACACCGGGGAGCTGTTTTTT. Amino acid sequence: CASRGLQTHTGELFF. This chain joins TRBV7-9 and TRBJ2-2; D not certain. Germline V gene lookup returns CDR1 SEHNR and CDR2 FQNEAQ (reference sequence). The CDR3 sequence is 15 residues long. The V gene lost 6 bases and the J gene lost 3 bases, with 14 bases spanning the gap.

The chain has TRBV3-1 (or the pseudogene TRBV3-2) and TRBJ2-2, with D maybe TRBD2 (5 bases). V lost 10 bases and J 6 bases, leaving 12 bases between the germline ends. Germline CDR1 reads LGHDT; CDR2 reads YNNKEL (reference sequence). The CDR3 totals 12 residues. CDR3 region: CATEGRAGELFF. For the CDR3, the DNA is TGTGCCACCGAAGGGAGAGCCGGGGAGCTGTTTTTT.

The DNA of the CDR3 is TGTGCCAGCAGTCGACAGGGGAAGGCCTCTGGAAACACCATATATTTT. It is translated as CASSRQGKASGNTIYF. This chain joins TRBV6-2 or TRBV6-3 and TRBJ1-3; 8 nucleotides agree with TRBD1. Germline CDR1 and CDR2: MNHEY and SVGEGT. The CDR3 has 16 residues. The trim removed 5 bases at V and 0 bases at J, leaving 6 bases unmatched.

V is TRBV7-3 and J is TRBJ2-1, with 9 bases aligning to TRBD2. Trimming cost V 2 bases and J 4 bases; bases outside gene matches: 6. Germline V gene lookup returns CDR1 SGHTA and CDR2 FQGTGA. CDR3 length equals 16 residues. CDR3 sequence: CASSLVGTSSYNEQFF. The CDR3 nucleotides read TGTGCCAGCAGCTTAGTCGGGACTAGCTCTTACAATGAGCAGTTCTTC.

The chain carries TRBV6-5 and TRBJ2-3; D might be TRBD2 (5 bases). The CDR3 is 16 amino acids. V lost 0 bases and J lost 2, with 12 bases in between. Germline V gene sequence: CDR1 MNHEY, CDR2 SVGAGI. The CDR3: CASSYSPKGDTDTQYF. For the CDR3, the DNA is TGTGCCAGCAGTTACTCCCCAAAGGGAGACACAGATACGCAGTATTTT.

The chain joins TRBV7-9 to TRBJ2-2, with a weak D call TRBD1 (5 bases). Per the germline V gene, CDR1 is SEHNR and CDR2 is FQNEAQ (reference sequence). The CDR3 covers 16 residues. Trimming took off 0 bases at V and 4 bases at J, with 12 bases between the two ends. The CDR3 reads CASSLAGRQLTGELFF. The CDR3, as DNA: TGTGCCAGCAGCTTAGCCGGTAGACAGCTCACCGGGGAGCTGTTTTTT.

The chain couples TRBV18 to TRBJ2-2; D is possibly TRBD2 (6 bases). V lost 6 bases, J lost 6 bases, and 14 bases lay in between. CDR3 length: 14 amino acids. Germline V gene lookup returns CDR1 KGHSH and CDR2 LQKENI. The CDR3 region is CASSPPGVAGELFF. In nucleotides, the CDR3 is TGTGCCAGCTCCCCTCCGGGAGTCGCCGGGGAGCTGTTTTTT.

The table lists this clone with a few counts. The chain links TRBV27 to TRBJ2-5, with a possible D match to TRBD2 (6 bases). The ends were cut back, 6 bases at V and 2 bases at J, with 19 bases in the middle. The CDR3 contains 16 residues. Germline CDR1 is MNHEY and CDR2 is SMNVEV (reference sequence). The CDR3 is CASSRGDSPFQETQYF. Written as DNA, the CDR3 is TGTGCCAGCAGCCGCGGGGATTCCCCTTTTCAAGAGACCCAGTACTTC.

This rearrangement joins TRBV11-2 to TRBJ1-1; 10 nucleotides match TRBD1. The trim removed 5 bases at V and 3 bases at J, leaving 6 bases unmatched. This CDR3 spans 15 amino acids. Germline CDR1 reads SGHAT; CDR2 reads FQNNGV. CDR3 in amino acids: CASSTRTGGYTEAFF. In DNA form, the CDR3 reads TGTGCCAGCAGCACCCGGACAGGGGGTTACACTGAAGCTTTCTTT.

J is TRBJ1-4 and V is TRBV19; weak D call: TRBD1 (6 bases). The CDR3 covers 14 residues. Germline CDR1 LNHDA, CDR2 SQIVND (reference sequence). The V end lost 7 bases, the J end lost 6 bases, and 15 bases lay between the germline ends. The CDR3: CASKGGDTYEKLFF. In DNA, the CDR3 is TGTGCCAGTAAAGGGGGGGACACCTATGAAAAACTGTTTTTT.